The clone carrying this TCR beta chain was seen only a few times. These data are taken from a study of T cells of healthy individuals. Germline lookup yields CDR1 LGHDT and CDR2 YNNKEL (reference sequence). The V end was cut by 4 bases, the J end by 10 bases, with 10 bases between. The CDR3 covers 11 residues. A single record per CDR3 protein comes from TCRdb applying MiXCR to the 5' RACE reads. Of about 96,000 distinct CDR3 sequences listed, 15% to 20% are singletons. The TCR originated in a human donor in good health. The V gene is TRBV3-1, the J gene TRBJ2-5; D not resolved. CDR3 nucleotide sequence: TGTGCCAGCAGCCGAGATTATGGCCAGTACTTC. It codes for CASSRDYGQYF.